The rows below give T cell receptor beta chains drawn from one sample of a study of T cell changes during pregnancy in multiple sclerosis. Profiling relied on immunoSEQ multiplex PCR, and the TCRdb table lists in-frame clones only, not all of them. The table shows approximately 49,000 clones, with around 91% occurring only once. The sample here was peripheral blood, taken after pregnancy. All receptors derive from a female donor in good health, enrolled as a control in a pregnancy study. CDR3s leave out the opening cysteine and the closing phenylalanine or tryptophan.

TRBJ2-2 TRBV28 ASSLTPTKELF
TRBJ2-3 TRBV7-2 ASSWGTRADTQY
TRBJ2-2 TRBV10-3 AIRLQVNTGELF
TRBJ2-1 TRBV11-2 ASSSPGTGTRGSHNEQF
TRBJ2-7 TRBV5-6 ASRSGLAGGYEQY
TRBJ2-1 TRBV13 ASSFTSGGDYNEQF
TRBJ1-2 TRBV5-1 ASSLTGTNYGYT
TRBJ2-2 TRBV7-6 ASSQRETGELF
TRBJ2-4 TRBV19 ASSTESRDRDIQY
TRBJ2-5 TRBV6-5 ASSRSGQETQY
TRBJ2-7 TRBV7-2 ASSLERGGLYEQY
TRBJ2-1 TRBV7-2 ASSLAGGYNEQF
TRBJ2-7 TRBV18 ASSISPSSYEQY
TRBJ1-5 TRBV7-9 ASSLGQGDWQPQH
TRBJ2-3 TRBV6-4 ASSGGETDTQY
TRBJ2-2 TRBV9 ASSVSVGSQNTGELF
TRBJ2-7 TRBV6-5 ASSFDRAYEQY
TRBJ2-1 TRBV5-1 ASSWAGGTNEQF
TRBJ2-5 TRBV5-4 ASSLGQGETQY
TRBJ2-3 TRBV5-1 ASSYSGGPLNTQY
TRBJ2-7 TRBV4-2 ASSQGLGSSYEQY
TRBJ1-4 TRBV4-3 ASSQGQGEGEKLF
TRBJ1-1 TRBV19 ASRPTGMNTEAF
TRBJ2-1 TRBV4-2 ASSQLLASRGNEQF
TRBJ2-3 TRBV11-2 ASSRVWGGPDTQY
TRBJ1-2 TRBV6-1 ASRPAGRGGYT
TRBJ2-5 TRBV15 ATSRVVAGGPEAETQY
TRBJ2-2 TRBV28 ASSHNPGQGATGELF
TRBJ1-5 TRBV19 ATLGQGVGNQPQH
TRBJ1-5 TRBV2 ASAVDSRQPQH